A selection of T cell receptor beta chains follows, all from one sample in a study of T cells in Graves' hyperthyroidism and ophthalmopathy. TCRdb passed the multiplex PCR reads through MiXCR, listing each CDR3 protein once. The sample has about 380,000 distinct CDR3 sequences, 15% to 20% seen once. Sequencing was performed on blood. These receptors were taken from a man younger than 35 with Graves' ophthalmopathy. CDR3s include the opening cysteine and the closing phenylalanine or tryptophan. D genes are given only for firm matches. The size entry is marked missing in some rows and otherwise reads once, few, many or a size class.

size,V,D,J,CDR3,DNA
few,TRBV2,NA,TRBJ2-1,CASSEADRYGQFF,TGTGCCAGCAGTGAAGCAGACAGGTATGGGCAGTTCTTC
NA,TRBV19,NA,TRBJ1-1,CASSPGGGRTEAFF,TGTGCCAGTAGTCCTGGGGGGGGTAGGACTGAAGCTTTCTTT
NA,TRBV20-1,TRBD2,TRBJ2-3,CSAAGTSGGFTDTQYF,TGCAGTGCTGCCGGGACTAGCGGGGGGTTCACAGATACGCAGTATTTT
few,TRBV6-1,NA,TRBJ1-5,CASVRSGSQSNQPQHF,TGTGCCAGCGTTAGGTCCGGGAGTCAGAGCAATCAGCCCCAGCATTTT
many,TRBV7-9,TRBD1,TRBJ2-5,CASSRPDRGQQETQYF,TGTGCCAGCAGCCGCCCCGACAGGGGACAACAAGAGACCCAGTACTTC
NA,TRBV4-2,NA,TRBJ2-3,CASSQRGSEADTQYF,TGTGCCAGCAGCCAAAGGGGCTCTGAGGCAGATACGCAGTATTTT
many,TRBV10-3,NA,TRBJ2-7,CAISGMGAYEQYF,TGTGCCATCAGTGGGATGGGGGCCTACGAGCAGTACTTC
NA,TRBV20-1,TRBD2,TRBJ2-1,CSASTGTSGNEQFF,TGCAGTGCTAGCACCGGGACTAGCGGCAATGAGCAGTTCTTC
many,TRBV5-1,NA,TRBJ1-6,CASSLDRSYNSPLHF,TGCGCCAGCAGCTTGGACAGAAGTTATAATTCACCCCTCCACTTT
many,TRBV13,TRBD1,TRBJ2-7,CASSPPDRGFAYEQYF,TGTGCCAGCAGCCCTCCGGACAGGGGGTTTGCCTACGAGCAGTACTTC